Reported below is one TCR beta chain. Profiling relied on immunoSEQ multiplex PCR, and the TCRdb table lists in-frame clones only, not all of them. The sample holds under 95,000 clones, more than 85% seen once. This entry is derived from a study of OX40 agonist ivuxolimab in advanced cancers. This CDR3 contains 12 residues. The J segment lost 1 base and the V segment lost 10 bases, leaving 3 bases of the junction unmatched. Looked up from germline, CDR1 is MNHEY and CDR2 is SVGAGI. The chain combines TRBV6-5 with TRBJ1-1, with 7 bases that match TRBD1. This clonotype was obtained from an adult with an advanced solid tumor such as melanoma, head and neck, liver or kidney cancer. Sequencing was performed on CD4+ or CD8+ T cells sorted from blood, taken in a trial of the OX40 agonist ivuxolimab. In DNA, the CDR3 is TGTGCCACCAGACAGGGGAACACTGAAGCTTTCTTT. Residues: CATRQGNTEAFF.